This entry describes one TCR beta chain. The data originate from a study of blood T cell repertoires in COVID-19. This table comes from immunoSEQ multiplex PCR, and its TCRdb copy is limited to in-frame clones, with some not included. The sample includes 320,000 or so clones, roughly 85% seen only once; the top ten take under 2%. The receptor's source is a woman in her 30s who had been exposed to COVID-19. Sequencing input: PBMCs or T cells enriched from blood (not recorded which).

The CDR3 reads CASNPGPTAATNEKLFF. Here the CDR3 DNA reads TGTGCCAGTAACCCTGGCCCGACAGCCGCAACTAATGAAAAACTGTTTTTT. The chain carries TRBV19 and TRBJ1-4; D is perhaps TRBD1 (5 bases). The germline V and J ends were trimmed by 7 bases and 0 bases, with 18 bases remaining between them. The CDR3 is made up of 17 amino acids. Germline V gene data show CDR1 as LNHDA and CDR2 as SQIVND (reference sequence).